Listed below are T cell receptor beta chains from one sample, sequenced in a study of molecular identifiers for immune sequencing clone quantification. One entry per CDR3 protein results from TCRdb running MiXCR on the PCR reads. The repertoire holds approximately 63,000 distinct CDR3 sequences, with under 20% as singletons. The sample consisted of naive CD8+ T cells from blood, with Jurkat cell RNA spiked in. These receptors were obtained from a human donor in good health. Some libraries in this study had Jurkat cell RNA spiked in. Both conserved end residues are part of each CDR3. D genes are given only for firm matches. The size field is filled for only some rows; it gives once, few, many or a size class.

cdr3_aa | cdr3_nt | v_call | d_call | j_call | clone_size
CASFVVGREARDEQFF | TGTGCCAGCTTCGTGGTAGGGCGGGAGGCCCGCGATGAGCAGTTCTTC | TRBV7-8 | TRBD2 | TRBJ2-1 | many
CSVEDSSTSYEQYF | TGCAGCGTTGAAGACAGTTCTACTTCCTACGAGCAGTACTTC | TRBV29-1 | . | TRBJ2-7 | many
CASSKGVLGDTQYF | TGTGCCAGCAGCAAAGGTGTACTTGGAGATACGCAGTATTTT | TRBV21-1 | . | TRBJ2-3 | many
CSASSQLSYNEQFF | TGCAGTGCTAGTAGCCAGCTCTCCTACAATGAGCAGTTCTTC | TRBV20-1 | . | TRBJ2-1 | few
CAQGEWGRTDTQYF | TGTGCCCAGGGCGAGTGGGGGAGGACAGATACGCAGTATTTT | TRBV7-9 | . | TRBJ2-3 | many
CASSFGVDNPILYGYTF | TGCGCCAGCAGCTTTGGGGTAGACAATCCTATTCTCTATGGCTACACCTTC | TRBV5-1 | . | TRBJ1-2 | .
CASSLRASGSGYEQYF | TGTGCCAGCAGTTTACGTGCTAGCGGGAGTGGGTACGAGCAGTACTTC | TRBV27 | TRBD2 | TRBJ2-7 | many
CASSSTDRELSYEQYF | TGTGCCAGCAGCTCAACAGACAGAGAACTGTCCTACGAGCAGTACTTC | TRBV7-9 | . | TRBJ2-7 | many
CASSLLMPGGLFGSNQPQHF | TGTGCCAGCAGTTTATTGATGCCAGGGGGTCTTTTCGGTAGCAATCAGCCCCAGCATTTT | TRBV27 | TRBD1 | TRBJ1-5 | many
CASSLVERANTEAFF | TGTGCCAGCAGCTTAGTAGAAAGGGCGAACACTGAAGCTTTCTTT | TRBV11-3 | . | TRBJ1-1 | .
CASSKGGETQYF | TGTGCCAGCAGTAAAGGGGGAGAGACCCAGTACTTC | TRBV27 | . | TRBJ2-5 | .
CASSSLRLGRRVYNEQFF | TGTGCCAGCAGCTCCCTCCGTCTCGGGAGGAGGGTATACAATGAGCAGTTCTTC | TRBV7-4 | TRBD2 | TRBJ2-1 | many
CASSSLGTSTGTQYF | TGTGCCAGTAGCAGCCTGGGGACGAGCACAGGTACGCAGTATTTT | TRBV19 | . | TRBJ2-3 | .
CSAPVATSYNEQFF | TGCAGTGCTCCTGTAGCTACCTCCTACAATGAGCAGTTCTTC | TRBV20-1 | . | TRBJ2-1 | many
CASSSQGGRVSRFF | TGTGCCAGCAGTTCCCAAGGAGGGAGAGTCTCCCGGTTCTTC | TRBV12-3/TRBV12-4 | . | TRBJ2-1 | many
CASMGGTDTQYF | TGTGCCAGCATGGGGGGGACAGATACGCAGTATTTT | TRBV12-3/TRBV12-4 | TRBD2 | TRBJ2-3 | few
CSARDPLNSGANVLTF | TGCAGTGCTAGAGACCCCCTCAACTCTGGGGCCAACGTCCTGACTTTC | TRBV20-1 | . | TRBJ2-6 | many
CAWGDLREQYF | TGTGCCTGGGGGGACCTACGGGAGCAGTACTTC | TRBV30 | . | TRBJ2-7 | .
CAIRREASPYNEQFF | TGTGCCATCAGACGAGAAGCGTCCCCCTACAATGAGCAGTTCTTC | TRBV10-3 | . | TRBJ2-1 | many
CSVVPRGIAYNEQFF | TGCAGCGTCGTGCCAAGAGGGATAGCCTACAATGAGCAGTTCTTC | TRBV29-1 | . | TRBJ2-1 | few
CASSFTGRYEQYF | TGCGCCAGCAGCTTTACAGGACGCTACGAGCAGTACTTC | TRBV5-1 | . | TRBJ2-7 | many
CSARDHKGTPIYEQYF | TGCAGTGCTAGAGATCATAAGGGAACACCGATCTACGAGCAGTACTTC | TRBV20-1 | . | TRBJ2-7 | many
CSARDLGTSGRSSYEQYF | TGCAGTGCTCGGGACCTTGGGACTAGCGGCCGAAGCTCCTACGAGCAGTACTTC | TRBV20-1 | TRBD2 | TRBJ2-7 | many
CASSQEGHYTDTQYF | TGTGCCAGCAGCCAAGAAGGACACTATACAGATACGCAGTATTTT | TRBV14 | . | TRBJ2-3 | many
CASSSYSGHSTDTQYF | TGTGCCAGCAGCTCCTACTCGGGACATAGCACAGATACGCAGTATTTT | TRBV7-9 | . | TRBJ2-3 | many
CSFDRGMIETQYF | TGCAGCTTCGACAGGGGGATGATCGAGACCCAGTACTTC | TRBV29-1 | TRBD1 | TRBJ2-5 | many
CASSEIVGGIQETQYF | TGTGCCAGCAGTGAAATCGTGGGCGGTATCCAAGAGACCCAGTACTTC | TRBV6-1 | . | TRBJ2-5 | many